These T cell receptor beta chains were read from a single sample in a study of T cell repertoires in cytomegalovirus infection. TCRdb analysed the reads with MiXCR anew, one entry per CDR3 protein. Among about 330,000 distinct CDR3 sequences listed, over 7.5% were seen once. The sequenced material came from PBMCs. Receptor source: a human donor in good health (CMV status not recorded). Some clones in this sample may be carry-over from other donors' samples. The conserved cysteine and the conserved F or W are not part of the CDR3 here.

j_gene | v_gene | CDR3aa
TRBJ1-3 | TRBV6-1 | ASRSQDRGNTIY
TRBJ2-7 | TRBV7-2 | ASSLGTSAPYEQY
TRBJ2-4 | TRBV7-9 | ASSRGNIQY
TRBJ1-3 | TRBV3-1 | ASSLGGRGYGNTIY
TRBJ2-1 | TRBV7-2 | ASSLDWLAGGRREQF
TRBJ2-5 | TRBV24-1 | ATSDKSRQGSETQY
TRBJ1-5 | TRBV28 | ASSLVWQPQH
TRBJ2-2 | TRBV12-3/TRBV12-4 | ASSTGWTGELF
TRBJ2-7 | TRBV5-5 | ASSLAVGQGDEQY
TRBJ1-1 | TRBV7-2 | ASSLASTGGRTEAF
TRBJ2-1 | TRBV7-3 | ASSPLVSNEQF
TRBJ2-7 | TRBV3-1 | ASSQVGGNYEQY
TRBJ2-5 | TRBV5-4 | ASSLPGRRKETQY
TRBJ1-1 | TRBV7-9 | ASSLEEIWQTNTEAF
TRBJ1-1 | TRBV27 | ASSPIQRRGEAF
TRBJ1-1 | TRBV6-2/TRBV6-3 | ASSYAGIMNTEAF
TRBJ2-2 | TRBV20-1 | SARDVARVGELF
TRBJ2-5 | TRBV7-2 | ASSLEGQGPGETQY
TRBJ2-5 | TRBV20-1 | SGQTSGSGKTQY
TRBJ1-5 | TRBV6-2/TRBV6-3 | ASSPSYRARQPQH
TRBJ2-7 | TRBV29-1 | SVGARGGGDYEQY
TRBJ2-3 | TRBV28 | ASSLGAGGLSDTQY
TRBJ1-2 | TRBV9 | ASSASLQARHYGYT
TRBJ2-3 | TRBV28 | ASSLYGDRGTQY
TRBJ2-4 | TRBV10-3 | AISQEGLKNIQY
TRBJ2-7 | TRBV19 | ASRKRSSYEQY
TRBJ2-1 | TRBV11-2 | ASSYGVVGAGEQF
TRBJ1-2 | TRBV7-2 | ASSLVLDSYGYT
TRBJ1-2 | TRBV5-4 | ASSLEGTGAGYGYT
TRBJ1-4 | TRBV7-2 | ASSPRGGRTNEKLF
TRBJ2-7 | TRBV5-5 | ASSFATYNYEQY
TRBJ2-7 | TRBV7-2 | ASSRTSGTTYEQY
TRBJ2-1 | TRBV7-9 | ASSLGGYHNEQF
TRBJ2-3 | TRBV4-1 | ASSQTGGDTQY
TRBJ1-5 | TRBV29-1 | SALQGWGQPQH
TRBJ2-6 | TRBV12-3/TRBV12-4 | ASIRTGGANVLT
TRBJ1-4 | TRBV28 | ASSPTATNEKLF
TRBJ1-2 | TRBV4-3 | ASSQAGSANYGYT
TRBJ2-5 | TRBV4-2 | ASSQDPGGEETQY
TRBJ2-6 | TRBV15 | ATSRQASGSGANVLT
TRBJ2-1 | TRBV2 | ARNGGTPGDEQF
TRBJ2-3 | TRBV28 | ASSSPRAQY
TRBJ1-6 | TRBV5-4 | ASSSGTGAIRGAPLH
TRBJ1-3 | TRBV7-2 | ASSLEGQAPNTIY
TRBJ2-7 | TRBV7-9 | ASSPAPWGLYEQY
TRBJ1-4 | TRBV27 | ASSLRGQTNEKLF
TRBJ2-6 | TRBV7-2 | ASSQRSTLSGANVLT
TRBJ2-3 | TRBV20-1 | SARRPLAGGQGTQY
TRBJ2-1 | TRBV6-2/TRBV6-3 | ASSFERSLANNEQF
TRBJ2-7 | TRBV7-6 | ASSTTSGTFVHEQY
TRBJ2-3 | TRBV20-1 | SGIVQARRNTQY
TRBJ2-1 | TRBV5-4 | ASSLGVGLTNEQF
TRBJ2-7 | TRBV7-2 | ASSSGPWVPDEQY